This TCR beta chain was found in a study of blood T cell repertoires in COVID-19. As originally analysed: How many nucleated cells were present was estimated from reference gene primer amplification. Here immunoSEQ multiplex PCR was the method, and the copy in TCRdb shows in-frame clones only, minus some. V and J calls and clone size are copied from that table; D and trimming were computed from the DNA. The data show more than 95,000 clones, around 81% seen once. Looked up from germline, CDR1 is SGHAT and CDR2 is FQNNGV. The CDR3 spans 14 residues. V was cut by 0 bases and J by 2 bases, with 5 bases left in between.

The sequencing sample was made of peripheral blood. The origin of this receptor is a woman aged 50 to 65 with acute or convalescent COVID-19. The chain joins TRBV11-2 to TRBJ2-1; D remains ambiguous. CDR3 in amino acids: CASSLDTAYNEQFF. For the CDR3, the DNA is TGTGCCAGCAGCTTAGATACTGCCTACAATGAGCAGTTCTTC.